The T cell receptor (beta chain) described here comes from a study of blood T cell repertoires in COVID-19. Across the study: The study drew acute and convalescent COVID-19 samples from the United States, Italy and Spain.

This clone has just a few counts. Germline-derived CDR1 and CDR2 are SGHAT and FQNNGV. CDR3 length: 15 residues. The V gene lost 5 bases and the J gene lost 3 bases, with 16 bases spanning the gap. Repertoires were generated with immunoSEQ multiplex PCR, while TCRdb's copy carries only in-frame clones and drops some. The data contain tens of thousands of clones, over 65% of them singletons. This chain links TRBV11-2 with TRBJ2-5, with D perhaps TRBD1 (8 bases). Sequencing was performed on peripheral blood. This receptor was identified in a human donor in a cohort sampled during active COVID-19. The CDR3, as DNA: TGTGCCAGCAGCCTTCAGGGGGCGGGAGAAGAGACCCAGTACTTC. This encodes CASSLQGAGEETQYF.